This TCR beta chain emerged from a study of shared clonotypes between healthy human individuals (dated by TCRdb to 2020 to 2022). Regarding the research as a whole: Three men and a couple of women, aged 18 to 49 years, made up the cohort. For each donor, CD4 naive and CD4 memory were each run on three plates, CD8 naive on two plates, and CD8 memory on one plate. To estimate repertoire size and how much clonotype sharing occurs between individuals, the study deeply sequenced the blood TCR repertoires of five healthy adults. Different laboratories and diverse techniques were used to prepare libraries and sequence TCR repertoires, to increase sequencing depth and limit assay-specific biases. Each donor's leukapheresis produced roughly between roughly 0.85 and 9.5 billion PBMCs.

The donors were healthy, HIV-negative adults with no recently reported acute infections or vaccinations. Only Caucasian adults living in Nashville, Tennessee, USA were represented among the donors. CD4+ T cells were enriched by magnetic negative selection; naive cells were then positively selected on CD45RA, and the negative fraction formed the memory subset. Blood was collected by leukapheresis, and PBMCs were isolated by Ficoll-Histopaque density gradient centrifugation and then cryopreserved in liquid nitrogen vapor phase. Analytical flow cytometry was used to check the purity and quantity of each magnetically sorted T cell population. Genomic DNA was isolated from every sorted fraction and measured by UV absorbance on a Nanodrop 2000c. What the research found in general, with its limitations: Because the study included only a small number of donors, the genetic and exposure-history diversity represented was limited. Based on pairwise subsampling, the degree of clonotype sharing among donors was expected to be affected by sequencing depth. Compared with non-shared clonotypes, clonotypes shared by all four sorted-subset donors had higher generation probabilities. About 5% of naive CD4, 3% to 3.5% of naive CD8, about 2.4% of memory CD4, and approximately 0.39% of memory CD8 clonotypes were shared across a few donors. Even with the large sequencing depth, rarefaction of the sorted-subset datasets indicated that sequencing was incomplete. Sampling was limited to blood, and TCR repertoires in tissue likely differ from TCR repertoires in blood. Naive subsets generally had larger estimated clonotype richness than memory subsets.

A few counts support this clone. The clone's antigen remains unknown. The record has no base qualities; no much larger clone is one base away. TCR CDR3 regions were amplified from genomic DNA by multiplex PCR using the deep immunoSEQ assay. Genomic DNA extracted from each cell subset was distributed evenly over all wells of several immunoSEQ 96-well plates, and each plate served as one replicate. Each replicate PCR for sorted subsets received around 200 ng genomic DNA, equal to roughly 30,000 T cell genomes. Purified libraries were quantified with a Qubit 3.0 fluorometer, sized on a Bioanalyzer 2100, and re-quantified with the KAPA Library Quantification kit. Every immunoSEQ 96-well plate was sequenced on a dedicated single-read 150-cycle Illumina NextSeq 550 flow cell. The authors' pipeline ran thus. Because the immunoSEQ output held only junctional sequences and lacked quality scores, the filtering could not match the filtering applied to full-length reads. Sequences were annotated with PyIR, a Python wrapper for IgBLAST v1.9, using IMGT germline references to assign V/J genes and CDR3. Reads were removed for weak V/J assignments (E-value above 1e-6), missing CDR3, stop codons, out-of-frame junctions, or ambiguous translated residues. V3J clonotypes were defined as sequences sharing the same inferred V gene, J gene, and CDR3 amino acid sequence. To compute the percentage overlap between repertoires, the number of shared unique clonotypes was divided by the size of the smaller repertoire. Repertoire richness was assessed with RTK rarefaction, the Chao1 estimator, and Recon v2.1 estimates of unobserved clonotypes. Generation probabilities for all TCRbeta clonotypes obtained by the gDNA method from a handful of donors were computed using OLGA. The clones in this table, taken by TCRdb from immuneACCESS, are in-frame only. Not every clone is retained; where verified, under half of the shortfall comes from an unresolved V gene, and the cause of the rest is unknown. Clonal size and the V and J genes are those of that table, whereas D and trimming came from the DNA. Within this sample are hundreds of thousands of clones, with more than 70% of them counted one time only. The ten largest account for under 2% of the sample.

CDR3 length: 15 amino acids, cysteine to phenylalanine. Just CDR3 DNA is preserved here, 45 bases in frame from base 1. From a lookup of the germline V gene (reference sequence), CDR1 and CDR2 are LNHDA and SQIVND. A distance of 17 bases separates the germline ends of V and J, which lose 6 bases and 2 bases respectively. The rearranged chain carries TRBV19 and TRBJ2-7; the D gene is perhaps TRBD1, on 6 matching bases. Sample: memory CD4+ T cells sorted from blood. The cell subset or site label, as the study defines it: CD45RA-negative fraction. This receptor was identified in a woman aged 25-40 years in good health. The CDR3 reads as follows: CASSLTGTTTYEQYF. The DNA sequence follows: TGTGCCAGTAGCCTCACAGGGACAACTACCTACGAGCAGTACTTC.